Listed below are T cell receptor beta chains from one sample, sequenced in a study of shared clonotypes between healthy human individuals. Assay used: immunoSEQ multiplex PCR; TCRdb lists only in-frame clones, some missing. In the table there are 2 million or so clones, about 95% of which are singletons. Material for sequencing was naive CD8+ T cells sorted from blood. The origin of the receptors is a young man in good health. Each CDR3 is given with its conserved first and last residue. D genes are given only for firm matches. Clone size is not always given. Where it is, it says once, few, many or a class for expanded clones.

v_gene,j_gene,d_gene,abundance,CDR3nt,CDR3aa
TRBV2,TRBJ1-2,TRBD1,NA,TGTGCCAGCAGTGAGGACAGGGCCCTTTATGGCTACACCTTC,CASSEDRALYGYTF
TRBV5-6,TRBJ1-4,NA,NA,TGTGCCAGCCAGTTCTCGGATTCTAATGAAAAACTGTTTTTT,CASQFSDSNEKLFF
TRBV9,TRBJ2-7,NA,NA,TGTGCCAGCAGCGTAGGAGGCGGGGACCAGACATCCTACGAGCAGTACTTC,CASSVGGGDQTSYEQYF
TRBV7-8,TRBJ2-7,NA,NA,TGTGCCAGCAGCCCGCGGTTGTCGCCGCGTGGGGCCTACGAGCAGTACTTC,CASSPRLSPRGAYEQYF
TRBV10-1,TRBJ1-2,NA,NA,TGCGCCAGCAGTGAGCTAGGACAGCAGGCTAACTATGGCTACACCTTC,CASSELGQQANYGYTF
TRBV4-1,TRBJ1-5,NA,NA,TGCGCCAGCAGCCAAGAATCAGGGCTTGATCAGCCCCAGCATTTT,CASSQESGLDQPQHF
TRBV5-4,TRBJ2-3,NA,NA,TGTGCCAGCAGCCGGGCAGATACGCAGTATTTT,CASSRADTQYF
TRBV19,TRBJ2-1,NA,NA,TGTGCCAGTACCCCATCGGCAGGGGGGGCTTACGGTGAGCAGTTCTTC,CASTPSAGGAYGEQFF
TRBV14,TRBJ1-2,NA,few,TGTGCCAGCAGCGACGGCTCTAACTATGGCTACACCTTC,CASSDGSNYGYTF
TRBV28,TRBJ1-1,NA,NA,TGTGCCAGCAGTTCCCCCTGGACCACTGAAGCTTTCTTT,CASSSPWTTEAFF
TRBV6-1,TRBJ2-3,NA,NA,TGTGCCAGCAGCGCCTGGACAGTCAAAGATACGCAGTATTTT,CASSAWTVKDTQYF
TRBV5-1,TRBJ2-3,TRBD1,NA,TGCGCCAGCAGCGATTCGACAGGGCTCACAGATACGCAGTATTTT,CASSDSTGLTDTQYF
TRBV28,TRBJ2-6,NA,NA,TGTGCCAGCAATAAACTCGACAGACTTGCTGGGGCCAACGTCCTGACTTTC,CASNKLDRLAGANVLTF
TRBV27,TRBJ2-7,NA,NA,TGTGCCAGCGCACCACAACCTCTTTACGAGCAGTACTTC,CASAPQPLYEQYF
TRBV19,TRBJ1-1,TRBD1,NA,TGTGCCAGTATTGGGACAGGGGGTAACACTGAAGCTTTCTTT,CASIGTGGNTEAFF
TRBV10-2,TRBJ2-1,TRBD1,NA,TGCGCCAGCAGCCGACAGGGAACCTACAATGAGCAGTTCTTC,CASSRQGTYNEQFF
TRBV7-9,TRBJ2-3,NA,NA,TGTGCCAGCAGCTTAGCGGCCACTAGCACAGATACGCAGTATTTT,CASSLAATSTDTQYF
TRBV6-6,TRBJ2-3,NA,NA,TGTGCCAGCAGTTACTCTTGGGGGGCAGGGGATACGCAGTATTTT,CASSYSWGAGDTQYF
TRBV19,TRBJ2-1,NA,NA,TGTGCCAGTAGTATACTAGGGAATGAGCAGTTCTTC,CASSILGNEQFF
TRBV4-1,TRBJ1-4,NA,NA,TGCGCCAGCAGTGCATTCCCCGGTGCTGAAAAACTGTTTTTT,CASSAFPGAEKLFF
TRBV7-9,TRBJ2-7,TRBD1,NA,TGTGCCAGCAGCTCGATGGGGACAGGGGACTACGAGCAGTACTTC,CASSSMGTGDYEQYF
TRBV27,TRBJ2-1,TRBD1,NA,TGTGCCAGCAGTAGGACAGGGAGAGACAATGAGCAGTTCTTC,CASSRTGRDNEQFF
TRBV7-9,TRBJ1-1,NA,NA,TGTGCCAGCAGCTTACCACTGAACACTGAAGCTTTCTTT,CASSLPLNTEAFF
TRBV6-5,TRBJ2-7,NA,NA,TGTGCCAGCAGCCCCGGCAGCCCCTACGAGCAGTACTTC,CASSPGSPYEQYF
TRBV5-6,TRBJ2-2,NA,NA,TGTGCCAGCAGCTGGGCCTACACCGGGGAGCTGTTTTTT,CASSWAYTGELFF
TRBV27,TRBJ1-2,NA,NA,TGTGCCAGCGGCGAAGATAGCAGGGCGAGGTGGAATGGCTACACCTTC,CASGEDSRARWNGYTF
TRBV6-6,TRBJ2-5,TRBD1,NA,TGTGCCAGCAGTTATACACAGGGGATGGGAGAGACCCAGTACTTC,CASSYTQGMGETQYF
TRBV27,TRBJ2-2,TRBD1,NA,TGTGCCAGCAGTTTATACCCTGGACAGGGCCACACCGGGGAGCTGTTTTTT,CASSLYPGQGHTGELFF
TRBV19,TRBJ1-1,TRBD1,NA,TGTGCCAGTAGCCGGGACAGGGCATCTGAAGCTTTCTTT,CASSRDRASEAFF
TRBV10-2,TRBJ2-3,TRBD1,NA,TGCGCCAGCAGGGGGCCCGGACAGGGGGCGTATAGAGATACGCAGTATTTT,CASRGPGQGAYRDTQYF
TRBV11-2,TRBJ1-3,TRBD1,NA,TGTGCCAGCAGCTCGCCGGGACAGGGGATTGGAAACACCATATATTTT,CASSSPGQGIGNTIYF
TRBV7-9,TRBJ2-7,NA,NA,TGTGCCAGCAGCCCCGACAGCCTCCCTGGCGAGCAGTACTTC,CASSPDSLPGEQYF
TRBV27,TRBJ2-1,NA,NA,TGTGCCAGCAGTTTAAGAGCGTACAATGAGCAGTTCTTC,CASSLRAYNEQFF
TRBV7-2,TRBJ2-1,TRBD2,NA,TGTGCCAGCAGCCTGACTAGCGGGGTAGAGAATGAGCAGTTCTTC,CASSLTSGVENEQFF
TRBV7-9,TRBJ1-6,NA,NA,TGTGCCAGCAGCCCTAGCGATCACAGCCGCACACCCCTCCACTTT,CASSPSDHSRTPLHF
TRBV27,TRBJ1-4,TRBD1,NA,TGTGCCAGCAGTTTACTTAGCCCACAGGGGGCGGATGAAAAACTGTTTTTT,CASSLLSPQGADEKLFF
TRBV6-1,TRBJ1-6,NA,NA,TGTGCCAGCAGTGCCGGCCTCTCCCATTATAATTCACCCCTCCACTTT,CASSAGLSHYNSPLHF
TRBV5-5,TRBJ2-3,NA,NA,TGTGCCAGCAGCTTGGTAGCTGTGCCCACAGATACGCAGTATTTT,CASSLVAVPTDTQYF
TRBV20-1,TRBJ2-1,NA,NA,TGCAGTGCGGTAGGGGGGGAGCAGTTCTTC,CSAVGGEQFF
TRBV13,TRBJ2-7,TRBD2,few,TGTGCCAGCAGCTCCGAATTAGCGGGGGGGCCGGTAGAGCAGTACTTC,CASSSELAGGPVEQYF
TRBV30,TRBJ2-5,NA,NA,TGTGCCTGGATGGCTTCCCAAGAGACCCAGTACTTC,CAWMASQETQYF
TRBV4-1,TRBJ1-1,NA,NA,TGCGCCAGCAGCCAAGATTCCGGACGACAGGCGGAAGCTTTCTTT,CASSQDSGRQAEAFF
TRBV5-4,TRBJ2-2,TRBD1,NA,TGTGCCAGCAGCTCACAGGGGGCGTACACCGGGGAGCTGTTTTTT,CASSSQGAYTGELFF
TRBV7-9,TRBJ1-4,NA,NA,TGTGCCAGCAGCGCCAGGGTTGGTCCTGGCGAAAAACTGTTTTTT,CASSARVGPGEKLFF
TRBV29-1,TRBJ1-1,NA,NA,TGCAGCGGGACTCACATGAACACTGAAGCTTTCTTT,CSGTHMNTEAFF
TRBV28,TRBJ2-3,NA,NA,TGTGCCAGCAGTTTTGAGGAAAGCACAGATACGCAGTATTTT,CASSFEESTDTQYF
TRBV5-6,TRBJ2-7,TRBD2,NA,TGTGCCAGCAGCTTGGGACTAGCGCTAGGCGAGCAGTACTTC,CASSLGLALGEQYF
TRBV11-2,TRBJ2-1,NA,NA,TGTGCCAGCAGCTTTGGGGGAAACAATGAGCAGTTCTTC,CASSFGGNNEQFF
TRBV6-5,TRBJ1-2,NA,NA,TGTGCCAGCAGTATTGGGGCTGGCTACACCTTC,CASSIGAGYTF
TRBV7-2,TRBJ2-5,TRBD2,NA,TGTGCCAGCAGCTTATGGCTAGCGGGAGGGATCGCGGACCAGTACTTC,CASSLWLAGGIADQYF
TRBV5-1,TRBJ1-1,NA,once,TGCGCCAGCAGCTTGACTAGGGGTATGAACACTGAAGCTTTCTTT,CASSLTRGMNTEAFF
TRBV6-6,TRBJ2-7,TRBD1,NA,TGTGCCAGCACTATAAACAGGGGCGAGCAGTACTTC,CASTINRGEQYF
TRBV27,TRBJ2-3,TRBD2,NA,TGTGCCAGCAGGGTAGCGGGAGGAGATACGCAGTATTTT,CASRVAGGDTQYF
TRBV18,TRBJ1-3,NA,NA,TGTGCCAGCTCACCCACGCAACCGCCTGGAAACACCATATATTTT,CASSPTQPPGNTIYF